This T cell receptor beta chain was found in a study of T cells in localized non-small cell lung cancer. Study observations and caveats: There was an association of higher blood T cell density with longer overall survival. In adjacent lung appeared a median roughly 56 of the top 100 tumor clones. Uninvolved adjacent lung, not tumor, had the highest T cell clonality.

A note on this clone: Antigen unknown.

The repertoire was sequenced with immunoSEQ multiplex PCR; TCRdb's copy has only in-frame clones and lacks some. The table shows roughly 35,000 clones, with about 92% occurring only once. Germline CDR1 is SGHRS and CDR2 is YFSETQ. The ends lost 1 base at V and 3 bases at J; junction bases unmatched: 1. The CDR3 extends over 14 amino acids. This chain joins TRBV5-1 and TRBJ1-2; TRBD1 matches at 9 bases. The sample in question was peripheral blood, obtained before any cancer treatment. The receptor's source is a female donor of 60 years or more with stage I lung adenocarcinoma. CDR3 protein: CASSLTGGYYGYTF. CDR3 coding DNA: TGCGCCAGCAGCTTGACAGGGGGCTACTATGGCTACACCTTC.